This T cell receptor beta chain was sequenced for a study of CD8+ T cells in alopecia areata. Peripheral blood and lesional scalp punch biopsies were taken from alopecia areata patients. PBMCs yielded sorted CD4+ and CD8+ T cells. Extracted RNA was reverse transcribed into cDNA, the sequencing template. The protocol was immunoSEQ multiplex PCR, while the TCRdb copy is restricted to in-frame clones and leaves out a portion. The sample has roughly 30,000 clones; approximately 65% are singletons. The CDR3 contains 14 residues. Germline V gene data show CDR1 as MNHEY and CDR2 as SVGAGI. V was clipped by 8 bases and J by 0 bases; unmatched bases: 4.

Sequenced material: NKG2D-high CD8+ T cells sorted from blood. This clonotype originated in a human donor with alopecia areata. This rearrangement joins TRBV6-5 to TRBJ2-7; TRBD2 matches 10 bases. The CDR3: CASGWTSGSYEQYF. The CDR3 DNA is TGTGCCAGCGGGTGGACTAGCGGCTCCTACGAGCAGTACTTC.